The 27 T cell receptor beta chains below were found in one sample sequenced in a study of T cells in women clearing cervical HPV infection. Assay: immunoSEQ multiplex PCR; the TCRdb copy retains only in-frame clones and omits some. The sample features fewer than 30,000 clones, with 15% to 20% in its top ten. Sequenced material: blood buffy coat. Source of these receptors: a woman between 18 and 75 years old with a cervical HPV16 infection that either progressed to CIN3+ or cleared (not recorded which).

Turning to this clone: The read terminates 3 residues before the CDR3 end, so the remaining end is supplied by the germline J gene. This sequence joins TRBV9 and TRBJ2-3, with 13 bases that match TRBD2. This CDR3 has 18 amino acids. After removal of 0 bases from V and 3 bases from J, the junction contained 7 bases not matched to a gene. The germline V gene has CDR1 SGDLS and CDR2 YYNGEE. Partial CDR3 DNA: TGTGCCAGCAGCGTAGCTAGGACTAGCGGGGGAAGAACAGATACG. Protein sequence: CASSVARTSGGRTDT. The whole CDR3 region reads CASSVARTSGGRTDTQYF.

Comments on this clone: From the germline J gene comes the end of the CDR3, since the read stops 3 residues before it. Other DNA sequences from this sample encode an identical CDR3 as well. The chain uses TRBV7-9 and TRBJ1-2; D unresolved. The CDR3 covers 15 residues. The germline V gene has CDR1 SEHNR and CDR2 FQNEAQ (reference sequence). V lost 5 bases and J 7 bases, leaving 20 bases between the germline ends. Here the CDR3 reads CASSTRVTLTSGYTF. The CDR3 DNA, read in part, is TGTGCCAGCAGCACTAGGGTCACCCTAACAAGTGGC. Full variable domain (rest looked up from reference TRBV7-9 and TRBJ1-2): DTGVSQNPRHKITKRGQNVTFRCDPISEHNRLYWYRQTLGQGPEFLTYFQNEAQLEKSRLLSDRFSAERPKGSFSTLEIQRTEQGDSAMYLCASSTRVTLTSGYTFGSGTRLTVV.

This CDR3 reads CSARGTWDEQFF. The CDR3 DNA, read in part, is TGCAGTGCTAGGGGGACATGGGATGAG. The gene calls are TRBV20-1 and TRBJ2-1; D is possibly TRBD1 (6 bases). The read ends 3 residues shy of where the CDR3 ends; the end is completed using the germline J gene. Trimming cost V 3 bases and J 8 bases, with 11 bases left between them. The length of the CDR3 is 12 residues. The V gene's germline CDR1 is DFQATT and CDR2 SNEGSKA (reference sequence).

A note on this clone: The CDR3 end falls 3 residues outside the read, so it is completed with the germline J gene. This chain joins TRBV29-1 and TRBJ2-1, with 7 nucleotides matching TRBD2. The CDR3 sequence is 13 residues long. Germline CDR1 and CDR2: SQVTM and ANQGSEA. The ends lost 2 bases at V and 8 bases at J; junction bases unmatched: 6. Incomplete CDR3 DNA: TGCAGCGTTGAAAGGCAGGGAGGGGATGAG. Translation gives CSVERQGGDE. From start to end, the CDR3 is CSVERQGGDEQFF.

With regard to this clone: The CDR3 end lies 3 residues beyond the end of the read and is filled in from the germline J gene. J is TRBJ1-4 and V is TRBV20-1, with D uncertain. Germline assignment: CDR1 DFQATT and CDR2 SNEGSKA (reference sequence). The CDR3 spans 15 residues. Trimming took 0 bases from V and 7 from J, leaving 15 bases between them. The CDR3 reads CSARDRSKRAEKLFF. The covered CDR3 bases are TGCAGTGCTAGAGATAGGTCGAAAAGGGCTGAAAAA.

Concerning this clone: The missing CDR3 end, 3 residues past where the read stops, is filled in from the germline J gene. V and J are TRBV10-3 and TRBJ1-5, with a possible D match to TRBD1 (6 bases). Deletions cut 5 bases from V and 2 bases from J, with 13 bases between. This CDR3 has 15 amino acids. Germline CDR1 is ENHRY and CDR2 is SYGVKD. This chain's CDR3 is CAISRAGEGNQPQHF. The part of the CDR3 DNA that was read is TGTGCCATCAGTAGAGCAGGGGAAGGCAATCAGCCC.

On this clone: From the germline J gene comes the end of the CDR3, since the read stops 3 residues before it. The J gene is TRBJ1-2, the V gene TRBV11-2; weak D call: TRBD1 (5 bases). V lost 5 bases and J lost 5, with 15 bases in between. Germline CDR1 reads SGHAT; CDR2 reads FQNNGV. The length of the CDR3 is 14 residues. Partial CDR3 DNA: TGTGCCAGCAGCCTATACCGTGGGGGGTATGGC. Translation: CASSLYRGGYG. From start to end, the CDR3 is CASSLYRGGYGYTF.

Points on this clone: Coverage ceases 3 residues before the CDR3 finishes, and the germline J gene fills in the end. This sequence joins TRBV4-2 and TRBJ2-7; TRBD2 matches 9 bases. V shed 0 bases and J 0 bases; nucleotides not matched to a gene: 9. Per germline, CDR1 LGHNA and CDR2 YNFKEQ. The CDR3 loop spans 18 amino acids. The CDR3 region is CASSQDRNSGSSSYEQYF. The part of the CDR3 DNA that was read is TGTGCCAGCAGCCAAGATCGTAATAGCGGGAGTTCCTCCTACGAG.

Considering frequency, this clone is medium-sized (0.01 to 0.1%). The read stops 3 residues short of the end of the CDR3; the missing end is completed from the germline J gene. The rearrangement uses TRBV29-1 and TRBJ2-3, with 7 bases matching TRBD1. The CDR3 contains 12 residues. V gave up 4 bases and J gave up 8 bases; unmatched junction bases: 6. Germline assignment: CDR1 SQVTM and CDR2 ANQGSEA. CDR3: CSVATGSSTQYF. The DNA read from the CDR3 is TGCAGCGTTGCGACAGGGTCGAGTACG.

With respect to this clone: The sequenced fragment ends 3 residues before the CDR3 boundary, so the rest is inferred from the germline J gene. The rearrangement uses TRBV20-1 and TRBJ1-2; unclear D gene. The germline gives CDR1 DFQATT, CDR2 SNEGSKA (reference sequence). Trimming removed 0 bases at V and 2 bases at J, with 13 bases between. The CDR3 sequence is 15 residues long. CDR3 sequence reads: CSARDVRAENYGYTF. The sequenced CDR3 bases are TGCAGTGCTAGAGATGTTAGGGCAGAGAACTATGGC.

Note on this clone: Read coverage stops 3 residues before the CDR3 terminus; the germline J gene supplies the remainder. The chain is built from TRBV20-1 and TRBJ2-3, with 12 nucleotides matching TRBD2. Germline-derived CDR1 and CDR2 are DFQATT and SNEGSKA (reference sequence). Unmatched junction bases numbered 5, after V lost 0 bases and J lost 4 bases. This CDR3 region has 16 residues. CDR3 residues: CSAREASGRAADTQYF. The part of the CDR3 DNA that was read is TGCAGTGCTAGAGAGGCTAGCGGGAGGGCGGCAGATACG.

On this clone: The read halts 3 residues ahead of the CDR3 end, with the missing end drawn from the germline J gene. The chain couples TRBV18 to TRBJ1-2; the match to TRBD1 covers 8 bases. Germline CDR1 KGHSH, CDR2 LQKENI. The ends lost 10 bases at V and 3 bases at J; junction bases unmatched: 7. The CDR3 is made up of 13 amino acids. CDR3 loop: CATTGQGHYGYTF. The sequenced CDR3 bases are TGTGCCACTACCGGACAGGGCCACTATGGC.

A note on this clone: The read ends 3 residues early relative to the CDR3; the germline J gene fills the gap. The chain employs TRBV11-2 and TRBJ2-7; 7 nucleotides match TRBD1. Germline assignment: CDR1 SGHAT and CDR2 FQNNGV. J lost 0 bases, V lost 5 bases, and 7 bases had no gene match. The CDR3 is 15 amino acids. The CDR3 bases that were read are TGTGCCAGCAGCGCCGGGACAGCTCCCTCCTACGAG. Translating gives CASSAGTAPSYE. The CDR3 reads in full as CASSAGTAPSYEQYF.

As for this clone: The CDR3 end is not reached by the read, which stops 3 residues before it; the germline J gene fills it in. This sequence joins TRBV2 and TRBJ1-5, with D possibly TRBD1 on 6 matching bases. Trimming removed 3 bases at V and 4 bases at J, with 10 bases between. Germline V CDR1 and CDR2: SNHLY, FYNNEI. This CDR3 region has 14 residues. The DNA read from the CDR3 is TGTGCCAGCAGTGAGGTTACAGGGAATCAGCCC. Protein product: CASSEVTGNQP. In full, the CDR3 is CASSEVTGNQPQHF.

In regard to this clone: The read ends 3 residues early relative to the CDR3; the germline J gene fills the gap. V gene TRBV2 combines with J gene TRBJ2-5; 9 nucleotides align to TRBD1. Looked up from germline, CDR1 is SNHLY and CDR2 is FYNNEI. J was trimmed by 7 bases and V by 1 base; bases with no gene match: 7. This CDR3 has 15 residues. The covered CDR3 bases are TGTGCCAGCAGTGAAGTGTGGGACAGGGAAGGGACC. This encodes CASSEVWDREGT. The full CDR3 protein reads CASSEVWDREGTQYF.

Notes on this clone: The junction departs from the called germline gene at one end, perhaps through a read error. With the read ending 3 residues before the CDR3 end, the germline J gene is used to fill in that end. This chain connects TRBV7-7 to TRBJ2-2; TRBD1 matches 11 bases. From germline, CDR1 is SSHAT and CDR2 FNYEAQ (reference sequence). The CDR3 sequence is 16 residues long. The CDR3 spells CASSSGTGGANEKLFF. The part of the CDR3 DNA that was read is TGTGCTAGCAGCTCCGGGACAGGGGGTGCTAATGAAAAG.

Regarding this clone: The observed sequence ends 3 residues before the CDR3 terminus, with the missing tail filled in from the germline J gene. V is TRBV7-2 and J is TRBJ1-2, with D uncertain. The CDR3 is 15 amino acids. Germline V gene sequence: CDR1 SGHTA, CDR2 FQGNSA. The CDR3 sequence: CASSLGPANTDTYTF. The DNA read from the CDR3 is TGTGCCAGCAGCTTAGGGCCAGCCAACACAGATACC.

Concerning this clone: The read stops 3 residues short of the end of the CDR3; the missing end is completed from the germline J gene. The V gene is TRBV11-2, the J gene TRBJ1-2; D gene uncertain. Germline CDR1 and CDR2: SGHAT and FQNNGV. The CDR3 totals 13 residues. The CDR3 reads CASSLVANEGYTF. CDR3 bases read: TGTGCCAGCAGCCTAGTAGCCAATGAGGGC.

Of note for this clone: The read falls 3 residues short of the CDR3 end, and the missing part is taken from the germline J gene. V usage is TRBV11-2 and J usage is TRBJ2-3, with 7 bases aligning to TRBD2. CDR1 is SGHAT and CDR2 is FQNNGV in the germline V gene. V shed 6 bases and J 1 base; nucleotides not matched to a gene: 7. There are 15 residues in the CDR3. Partial CDR3 DNA: TGTGCCAGCAGTTTTCTAGCGGCCGGCACAGATACG. It translates to CASSFLAAGTDT. The whole CDR3 protein is CASSFLAAGTDTQYF. The variable domain in full, completed from reference TRBV11-2 and TRBJ2-3, reads EAGVAQSPRYKIIEKRQSVAFWCNPISGHATLYWYQQILGQGPKLLIQFQNNGVVDDSQLPKDRFSAERLKGVDSTLKIQPAKLEDSAVYLCASSFLAAGTDTQYFGPGTRLTVL.

Concerning this clone itself: The read terminates 3 residues before the CDR3 end, so the remaining end is supplied by the germline J gene. The chain joins TRBV19 to TRBJ1-5; 9 bases are shared with TRBD1. V gave up 6 bases and J gave up 1 base; unmatched junction bases: 7. Germline V gene data show CDR1 as LNHDA and CDR2 as SQIVND (reference sequence). This CDR3 spans 16 amino acids. CDR3 residues: CASRMTGGRSNQPQHF. The CDR3 bases that were read are TGTGCCAGTAGGATGACAGGGGGGAGAAGCAATCAGCCC.

For this clone: A read error may account for a junction end that differs from germline. The read terminates 3 residues before the CDR3 end, so the remaining end is supplied by the germline J gene. The chain is built from TRBV4-2 and TRBJ1-1; tentatively, D is TRBD1 (5 bases). Germline CDR1 LGHNA, CDR2 YNFKEQ. The CDR3 loop spans 14 amino acids. Incomplete CDR3 DNA: TGCGCCAGCAGCCAAGCCGCAGGGCACACTGAA. Amino acid sequence: CASSQAAGHTE. The whole CDR3 sequence reads CASSQAAGHTEAFF.

Of note for this clone: The read is 3 residues too short to cover the CDR3 end, so that end is filled in from the germline J gene. Other DNA sequences from this sample encode an identical CDR3 as well. The chain uses TRBV7-3 and TRBJ1-1; D remains ambiguous. The V end lost 3 bases, the J end lost 0 bases, and 8 bases lay between the germline ends. Germline V gives CDR1 SGHTA, CDR2 FQGTGA. This CDR3 is 14 amino acids long. CDR3 bases read: TGTGCCAGCAGCTTGGAGGGTATGAACACTGAA. This translates into CASSLEGMNTE. The entire CDR3 is CASSLEGMNTEAFF.

In the case of this clone: A junction boundary mismatches the germline segment, possibly from a read error. The sequence runs out 3 residues before the end of the CDR3; the remainder is reconstructed from the germline J gene. The J gene is TRBJ2-3, the V gene TRBV7-7, with TRBD1 as a possible D gene (5 bases). The CDR3 contains 13 residues. CDR1 is SSHAT, CDR2 FNYEAQ, per germline (reference sequence). The CDR3 DNA, read in part, is TGTGCTAGCAGCTTAGGGGCTGAAGAGACG. This codes for CASSLGAEET. The full CDR3 sequence reads CASSLGAEETQYF.

As to this clone: The CDR3 is cut off 3 residues early in the read; its end comes from the germline J gene. The chain links TRBV5-4 to TRBJ1-6; 7 bases map to TRBD1. V was clipped by 0 bases and J by 6 bases; unmatched bases: 0. The CDR3 runs to 14 residues. CDR1 is SGHNT, CDR2 YYREEE, per germline (reference sequence). The covered CDR3 bases are TGTGCCAGCAGCTTGGGGGACAGTAATTCACCC. Translation gives CASSLGDSNSP. The whole CDR3 protein reads CASSLGDSNSPLHF.

Points on this clone: The read stops 3 residues short of the end of the CDR3; the missing end is completed from the germline J gene. The V gene is TRBV4-2, the J gene TRBJ2-5; D is unclear. Trimming left V 0 bases short and J 5 bases short, with 13 bases between. This CDR3 contains 15 residues. Germline V gene sequence: CDR1 LGHNA, CDR2 YNFKEQ. Here the CDR3 reads CASSQDRISGETQYF. The DNA read from the CDR3 is TGTGCCAGCAGCCAAGACCGGATTTCCGGGGAGACC.

Concerning this clone: The DNA ends 3 residues before the CDR3 does, and the rest of the CDR3 is filled in from the germline J gene. V gene TRBV18 combines with J gene TRBJ2-1; 12 bases agree with TRBD2. The CDR3 is 14 residues long. V lost 6 bases and J lost 7; bases outside the gene matches: 4. Germline loops: CDR1 KGHSH, CDR2 LQKENI. This CDR3 is CASSASGRDNEQFF. The part of the CDR3 DNA that was read is TGTGCCAGCTCGGCTAGCGGGAGGGATAATGAG. Together with reference TRBV18 and TRBJ2-1, the CDR3 gives the full variable domain: NAGVMQNPRHLVRRRGQEARLRCSPMKGHSHVYWYRQLPEEGLKFMVYLQKENIIDESGMPKERFSAEFPKEGPSILRIQQVVRGDSAAYFCASSASGRDNEQFFGPGTRLTVL.

Points on this clone: Sequencing ends 3 residues short of the CDR3 end; the germline J gene provides the rest. The chain recombines TRBV10-2 with TRBJ1-1; D unclear. V lost 3 bases and J 1 base, leaving 12 bases between the germline ends. Germline assignment: CDR1 WSHSY and CDR2 SAAADI. The CDR3 covers 15 residues. The CDR3 bases that were read are TGCGCCAGCAGTGAAAGGGTTCCATCGAACACTGAA. As protein: CASSERVPSNTE. The full CDR3 protein is CASSERVPSNTEAFF.